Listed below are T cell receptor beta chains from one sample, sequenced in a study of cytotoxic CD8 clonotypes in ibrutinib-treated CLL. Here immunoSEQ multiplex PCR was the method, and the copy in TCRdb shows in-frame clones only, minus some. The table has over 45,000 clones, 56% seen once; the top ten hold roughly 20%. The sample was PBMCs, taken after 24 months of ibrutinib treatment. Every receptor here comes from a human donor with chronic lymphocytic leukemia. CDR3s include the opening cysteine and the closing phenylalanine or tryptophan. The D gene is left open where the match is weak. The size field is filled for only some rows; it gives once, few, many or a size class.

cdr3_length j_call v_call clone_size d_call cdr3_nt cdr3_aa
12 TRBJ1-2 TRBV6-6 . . TGTGCCAGCAGTGCCCTTTCGGGGGGCTACACCTTC CASSALSGGYTF
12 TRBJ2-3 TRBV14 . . TGTGCCAGCAGCTTGACAGCAGATACGCAGTATTTT CASSLTADTQYF
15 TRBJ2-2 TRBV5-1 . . TGCGCCAGCAGCTTAGCCGAGGCCAACACCGGGGAGCTGTTTTTT CASSLAEANTGELFF
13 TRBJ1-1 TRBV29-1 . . TGCAGCGTTTTAGGGGACCCCAACACTGAAGCTTTCTTT CSVLGDPNTEAFF
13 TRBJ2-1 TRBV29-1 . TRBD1 TGCAGCGTGCAACCAGGACAGGACAATGAGCAGTTCTTC CSVQPGQDNEQFF
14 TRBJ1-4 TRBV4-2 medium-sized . TGTGCCAGCAGCCAACAAGCTCCTAATGAAAAACTGTTTTTT CASSQQAPNEKLFF
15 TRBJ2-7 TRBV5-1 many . TGCGCCAGCAGCTTGACCAGGCCCGGCTCCTACGAGCAGTACTTC CASSLTRPGSYEQYF
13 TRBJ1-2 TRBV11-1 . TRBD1 TGTGCCAGCAGCGGGAGGACAGGAGTTGGCTACACCTTC CASSGRTGVGYTF
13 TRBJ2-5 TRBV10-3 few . TGTGCCATCAGTGAGGGGCTGAGAGAGACCCAGTACTTC CAISEGLRETQYF
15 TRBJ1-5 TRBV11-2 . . TGTGCCAGCAGCTTGGCCAGTGGGCGCAATCAGCCCCAGCATTTT CASSLASGRNQPQHF
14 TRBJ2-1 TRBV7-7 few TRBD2 TGTGCCAGCAGCCCCGTAGCGGGAGGCAATGAGCAGTTCTTC CASSPVAGGNEQFF
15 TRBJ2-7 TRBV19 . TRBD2 TGTGCCAGTAGTAGGAGCGGGAGTAGGTCCTACGAGCAGTACTTC CASSRSGSRSYEQYF
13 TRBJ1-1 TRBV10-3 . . TGTGCCATCAGTGAGGGTTGGGACACTGAAGCTTTCTTT CAISEGWDTEAFF
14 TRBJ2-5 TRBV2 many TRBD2 TGTGCCAGGGGAACAGCGGGGGGACAAGAGACCCAGTACTTC CARGTAGGQETQYF